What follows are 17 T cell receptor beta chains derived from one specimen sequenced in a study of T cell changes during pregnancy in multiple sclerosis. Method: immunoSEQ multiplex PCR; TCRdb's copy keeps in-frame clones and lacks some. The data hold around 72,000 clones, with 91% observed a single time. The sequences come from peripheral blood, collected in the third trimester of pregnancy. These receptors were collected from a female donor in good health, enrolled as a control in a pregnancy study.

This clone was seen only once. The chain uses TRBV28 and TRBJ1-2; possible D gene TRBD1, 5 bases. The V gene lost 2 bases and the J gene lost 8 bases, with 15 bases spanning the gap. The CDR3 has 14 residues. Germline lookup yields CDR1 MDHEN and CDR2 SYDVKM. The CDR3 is CASSLLGGAAGYTF. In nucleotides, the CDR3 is TGTGCCAGCAGTTTACTGGGGGGAGCGGCGGGCTACACCTTC.

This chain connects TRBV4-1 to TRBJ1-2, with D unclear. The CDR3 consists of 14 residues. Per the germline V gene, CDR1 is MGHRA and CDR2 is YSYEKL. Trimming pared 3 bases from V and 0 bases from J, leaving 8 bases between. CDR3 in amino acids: CASSQRGANYGYTF. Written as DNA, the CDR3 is TGCGCCAGCAGCCAGCGAGGAGCTAACTATGGCTACACCTTC.

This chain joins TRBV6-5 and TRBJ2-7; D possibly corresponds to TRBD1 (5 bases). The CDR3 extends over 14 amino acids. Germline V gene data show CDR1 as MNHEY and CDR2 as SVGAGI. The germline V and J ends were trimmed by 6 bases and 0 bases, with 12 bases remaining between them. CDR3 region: CASSPQVSSYEQYF. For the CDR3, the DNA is TGTGCCAGCAGCCCACAGGTTAGCTCCTACGAGCAGTACTTC.

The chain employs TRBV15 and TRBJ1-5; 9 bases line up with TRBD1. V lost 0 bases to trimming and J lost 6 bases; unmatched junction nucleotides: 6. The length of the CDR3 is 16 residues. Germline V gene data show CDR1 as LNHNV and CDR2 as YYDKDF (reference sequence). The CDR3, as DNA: TGTGCCACCAGCAGAGAGGGGGGACAGGGAAGTCAGCCCCAGCATTTT. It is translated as CATSREGGQGSQPQHF.

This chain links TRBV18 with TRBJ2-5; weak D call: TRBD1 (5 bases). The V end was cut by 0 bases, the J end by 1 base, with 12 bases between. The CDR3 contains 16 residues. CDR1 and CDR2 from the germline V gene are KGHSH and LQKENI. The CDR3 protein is CASSPPVPGSQETQYF. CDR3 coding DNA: TGTGCCAGCTCACCACCGGTGCCAGGGTCCCAAGAGACCCAGTACTTC.

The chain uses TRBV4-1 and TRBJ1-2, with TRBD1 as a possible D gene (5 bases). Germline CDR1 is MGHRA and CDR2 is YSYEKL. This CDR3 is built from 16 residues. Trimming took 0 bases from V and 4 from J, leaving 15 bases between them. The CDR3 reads CASSQESRTLPYGYTF. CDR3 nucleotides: TGCGCCAGCAGCCAAGAGTCCAGGACACTACCCTATGGCTACACCTTC.

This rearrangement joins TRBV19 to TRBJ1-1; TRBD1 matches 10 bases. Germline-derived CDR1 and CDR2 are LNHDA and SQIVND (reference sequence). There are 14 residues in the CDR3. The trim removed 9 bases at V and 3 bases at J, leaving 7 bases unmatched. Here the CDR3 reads CASRQGASDTEAFF. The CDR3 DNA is TGTGCCAGCCGACAGGGGGCGTCGGACACTGAAGCTTTCTTT.

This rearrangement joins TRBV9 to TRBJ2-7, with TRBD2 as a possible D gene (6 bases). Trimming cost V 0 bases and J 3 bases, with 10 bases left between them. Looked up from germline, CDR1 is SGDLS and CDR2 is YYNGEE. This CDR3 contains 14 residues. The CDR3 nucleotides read TGTGCCAGCAGCGTAGGTACGGGGGTCTACGAGCAGTACTTC. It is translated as CASSVGTGVYEQYF.

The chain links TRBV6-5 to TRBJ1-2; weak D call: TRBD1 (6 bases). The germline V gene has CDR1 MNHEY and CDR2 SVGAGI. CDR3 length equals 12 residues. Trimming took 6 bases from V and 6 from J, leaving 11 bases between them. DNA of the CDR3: TGTGCCAGCAGACAGGGAGAGGATGGCTACACCTTC. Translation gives CASRQGEDGYTF.

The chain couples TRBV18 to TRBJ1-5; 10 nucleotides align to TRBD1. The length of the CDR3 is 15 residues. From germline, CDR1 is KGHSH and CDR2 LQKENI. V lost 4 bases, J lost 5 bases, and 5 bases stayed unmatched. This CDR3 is CASSQGQGSDQPQHF. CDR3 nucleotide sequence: TGTGCCAGCTCACAGGGACAGGGGTCCGATCAGCCCCAGCATTTT.

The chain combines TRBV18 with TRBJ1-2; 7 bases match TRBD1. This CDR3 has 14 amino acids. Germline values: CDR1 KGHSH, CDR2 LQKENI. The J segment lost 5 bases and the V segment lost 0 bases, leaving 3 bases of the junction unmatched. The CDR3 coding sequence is TGTGCCAGCTCACCACCGGCAGGGGGATATGGCTACACCTTC. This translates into CASSPPAGGYGYTF.

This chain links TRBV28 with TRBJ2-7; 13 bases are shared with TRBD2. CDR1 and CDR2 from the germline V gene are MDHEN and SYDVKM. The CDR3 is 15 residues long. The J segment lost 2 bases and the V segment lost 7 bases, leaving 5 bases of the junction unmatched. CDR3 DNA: TGTGCCAGCAATTTGGGACTAGCGGGGACCTACGAGCAGTACTTC. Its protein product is CASNLGLAGTYEQYF.

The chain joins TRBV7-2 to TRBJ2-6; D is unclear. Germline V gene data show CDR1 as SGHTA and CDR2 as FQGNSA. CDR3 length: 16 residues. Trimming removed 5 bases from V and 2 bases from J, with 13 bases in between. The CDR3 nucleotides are TGTGCCAGCAGCCGACCGGCAGAGGCTGGGGCCAACGTCCTGACTTTC. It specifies CASSRPAEAGANVLTF.

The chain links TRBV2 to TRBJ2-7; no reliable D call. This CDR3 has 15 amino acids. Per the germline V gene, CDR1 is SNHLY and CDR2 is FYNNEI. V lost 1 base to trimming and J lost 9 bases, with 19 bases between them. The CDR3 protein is CASSEGMLGARGQYF. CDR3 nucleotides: TGTGCCAGCAGTGAAGGTATGCTTGGAGCACGAGGGCAGTACTTC.

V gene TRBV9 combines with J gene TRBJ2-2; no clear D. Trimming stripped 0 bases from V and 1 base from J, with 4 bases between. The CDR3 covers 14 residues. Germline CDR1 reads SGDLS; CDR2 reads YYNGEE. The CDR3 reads CASSVGQNTGELFF. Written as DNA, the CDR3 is TGTGCCAGCAGCGTAGGACAGAACACCGGGGAGCTGTTTTTT.

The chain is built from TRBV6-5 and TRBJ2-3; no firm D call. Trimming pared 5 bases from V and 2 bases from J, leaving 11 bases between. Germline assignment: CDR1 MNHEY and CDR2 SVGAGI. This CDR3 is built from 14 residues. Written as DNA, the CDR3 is TGTGCCAGCAGTCCATCTGGCACCACAGATACGCAGTATTTT. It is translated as CASSPSGTTDTQYF.

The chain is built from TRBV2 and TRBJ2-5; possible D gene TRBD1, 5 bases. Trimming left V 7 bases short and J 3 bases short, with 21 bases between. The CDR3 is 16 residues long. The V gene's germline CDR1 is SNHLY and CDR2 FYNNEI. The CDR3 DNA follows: TGTGCCAGCAAGAACGTGTCAGGGCAGGGAAAAGAGACCCAGTACTTC. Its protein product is CASKNVSGQGKETQYF.